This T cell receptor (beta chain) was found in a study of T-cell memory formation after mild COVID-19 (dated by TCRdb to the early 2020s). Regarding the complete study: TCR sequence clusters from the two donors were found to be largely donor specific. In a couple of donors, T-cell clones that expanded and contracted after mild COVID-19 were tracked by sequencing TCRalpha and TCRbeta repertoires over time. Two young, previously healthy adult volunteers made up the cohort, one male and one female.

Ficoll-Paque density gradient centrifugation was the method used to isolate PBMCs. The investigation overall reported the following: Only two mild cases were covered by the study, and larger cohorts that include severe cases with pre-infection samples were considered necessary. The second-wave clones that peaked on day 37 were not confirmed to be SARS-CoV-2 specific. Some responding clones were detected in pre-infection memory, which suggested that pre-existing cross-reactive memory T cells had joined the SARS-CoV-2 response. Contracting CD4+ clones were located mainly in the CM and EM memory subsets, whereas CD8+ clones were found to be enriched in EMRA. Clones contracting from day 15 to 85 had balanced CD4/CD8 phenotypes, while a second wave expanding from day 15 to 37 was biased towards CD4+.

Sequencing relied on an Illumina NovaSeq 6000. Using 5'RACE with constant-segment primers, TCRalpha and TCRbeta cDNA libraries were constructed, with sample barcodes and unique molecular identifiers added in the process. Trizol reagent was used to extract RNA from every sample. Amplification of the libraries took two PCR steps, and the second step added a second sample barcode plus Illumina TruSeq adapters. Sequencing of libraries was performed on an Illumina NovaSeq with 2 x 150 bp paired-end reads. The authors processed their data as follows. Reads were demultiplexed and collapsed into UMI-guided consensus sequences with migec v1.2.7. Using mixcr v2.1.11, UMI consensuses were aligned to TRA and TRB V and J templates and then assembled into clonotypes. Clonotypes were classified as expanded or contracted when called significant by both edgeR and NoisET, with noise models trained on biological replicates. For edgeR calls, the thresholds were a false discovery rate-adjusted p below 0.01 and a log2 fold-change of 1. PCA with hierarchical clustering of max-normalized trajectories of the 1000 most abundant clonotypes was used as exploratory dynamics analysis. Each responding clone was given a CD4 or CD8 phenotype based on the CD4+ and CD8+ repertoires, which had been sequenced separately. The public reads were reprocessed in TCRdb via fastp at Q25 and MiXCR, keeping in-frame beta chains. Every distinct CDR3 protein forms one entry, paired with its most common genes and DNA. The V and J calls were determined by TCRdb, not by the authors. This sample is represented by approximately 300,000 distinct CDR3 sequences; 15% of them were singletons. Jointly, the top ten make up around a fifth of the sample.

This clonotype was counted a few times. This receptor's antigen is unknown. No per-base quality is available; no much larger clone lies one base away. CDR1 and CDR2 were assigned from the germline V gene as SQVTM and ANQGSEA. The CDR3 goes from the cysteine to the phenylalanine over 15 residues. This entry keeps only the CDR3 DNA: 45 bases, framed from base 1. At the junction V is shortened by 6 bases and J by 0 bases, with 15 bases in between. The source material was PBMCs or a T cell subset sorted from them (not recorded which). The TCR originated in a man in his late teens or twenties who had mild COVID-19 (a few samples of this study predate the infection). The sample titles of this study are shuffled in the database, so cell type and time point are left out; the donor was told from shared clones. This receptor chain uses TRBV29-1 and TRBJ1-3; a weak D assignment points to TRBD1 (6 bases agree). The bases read TGCAGCGTCCTGACAGGTCCCCTCTCTGGAAACACCATATATTTT. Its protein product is CSVLTGPLSGNTIYF.